This TCR beta chain was identified in a study of cytomegalovirus exposure and HLA in healthy donors. Study observations and caveats: In vitro work confirmed that a few CMV-associated chains recognize CMV antigens. Cytomegalovirus association was listed for under 200 TCR beta chains. Using the classifier, cytomegalovirus status was reportedly diagnosed with high specificity and sensitivity.

While the first cohort had some 700 subjects, the donors belonged to the separate validation cohort of over a hundred subjects. Trimming took off 2 bases at V and 0 bases at J, with 16 bases between the two ends. This CDR3 comprises 17 residues. Germline CDR1 is SGHAT and CDR2 is FQNNGV. Here immunoSEQ multiplex PCR was the method, and the copy in TCRdb shows in-frame clones only, minus some. The table includes over 200,000 clones, about 90% detected once. To note about this clone: What it recognizes is unknown.

The sample comprised PBMCs. The clonotype was recovered from a woman aged 25-40 years in good health and CMV-seronegative. The chain employs TRBV11-2 and TRBJ2-5; the D is unclear. The CDR3 nucleotides read TGTGCCAGCAGCTTAAAACCGGAGATCCCCTACCAAGAGACCCAGTACTTC. Translated: CASSLKPEIPYQETQYF. Full variable domain (remainder filled in from reference TRBV11-2 and TRBJ2-5): EAGVAQSPRYKIIEKRQSVAFWCNPISGHATLYWYQQILGQGPKLLIQFQNNGVVDDSQLPKDRFSAERLKGVDSTLKIQPAKLEDSAVYLCASSLKPEIPYQETQYFGPGTRLLVL.